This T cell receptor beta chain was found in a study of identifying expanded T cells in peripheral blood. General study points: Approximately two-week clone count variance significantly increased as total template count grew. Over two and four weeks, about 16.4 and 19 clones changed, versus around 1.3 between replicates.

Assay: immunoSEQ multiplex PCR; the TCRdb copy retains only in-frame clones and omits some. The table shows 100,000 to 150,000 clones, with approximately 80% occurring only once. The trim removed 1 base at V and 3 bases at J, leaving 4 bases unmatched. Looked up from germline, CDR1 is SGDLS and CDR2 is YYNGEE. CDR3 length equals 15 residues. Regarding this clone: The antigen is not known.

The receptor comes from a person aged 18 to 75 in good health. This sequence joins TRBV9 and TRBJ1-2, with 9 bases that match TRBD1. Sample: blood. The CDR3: CASSVPGTGYYGYTF. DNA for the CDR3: TGTGCCAGCAGCGTACCCGGGACAGGGTACTATGGCTACACCTTC.